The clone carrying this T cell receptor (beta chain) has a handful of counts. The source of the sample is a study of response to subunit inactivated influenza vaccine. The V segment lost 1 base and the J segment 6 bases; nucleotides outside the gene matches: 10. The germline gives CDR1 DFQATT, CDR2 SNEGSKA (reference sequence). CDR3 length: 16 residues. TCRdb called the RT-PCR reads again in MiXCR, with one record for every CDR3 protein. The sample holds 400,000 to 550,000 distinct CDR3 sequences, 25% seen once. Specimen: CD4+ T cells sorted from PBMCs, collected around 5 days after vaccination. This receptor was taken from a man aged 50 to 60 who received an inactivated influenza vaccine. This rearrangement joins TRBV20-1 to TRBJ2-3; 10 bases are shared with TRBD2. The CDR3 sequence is CSARVPAGGSSDTQYF. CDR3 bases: TGCAGTGCTAGAGTGCCAGCGGGAGGGAGTTCGGATACGCAGTATTTT.